Sequencing of this T cell receptor beta chain was carried out in a study of T cell changes during pregnancy in multiple sclerosis. Per the germline V gene, CDR1 is SNHLY and CDR2 is FYNNEI. The V gene lost 4 bases and the J gene lost 0 bases, with 10 bases spanning the gap. The CDR3 totals 14 residues. Some clones are missing from TCRdb's copy, which holds only in-frame ones; the method was immunoSEQ multiplex PCR. The sample yields around 71,000 clones, over 85% seen once. The sample here was peripheral blood, taken in the third trimester of pregnancy. The receptor's source is a female donor with multiple sclerosis, enrolled in a pregnancy study. The chain employs TRBV2 and TRBJ2-7; maybe TRBD1 (6 bases). The CDR3 spells CASSATGLSYEQYF. CDR3 coding DNA: TGTGCCAGCAGTGCAACAGGGCTCTCCTACGAGCAGTACTTC.